Shown below are 2 T cell receptor beta chains from a single sample sequenced in a study of identical twins. One entry per CDR3 protein results from TCRdb running MiXCR on the 5' RACE reads. The data hold 1.5 million to 2 million distinct CDR3 sequences, with roughly 35% observed a single time. Source material: cord blood. These receptor sequences come from a newborn girl in good health.

Note on this clonotype: The junction departs from the called germline gene at one end, perhaps through a read error. The chain has TRBV20-1 and TRBJ2-1; 12 positions match TRBD2. The CDR3 runs to 15 residues. Germline V gene data show CDR1 as DFQATT and CDR2 as SNEGSKA (reference sequence). The CDR3, as DNA: TGCAGTGCGTGGACTAGCGGGGAATACTACGATGAGCAGTTCTTC. Its protein is CSAWTSGEYYDEQFF.

V usage is TRBV3-1 and J usage is TRBJ2-5; 12 bases are shared with TRBD2. The CDR3 sequence is 14 residues long. Germline V CDR1 and CDR2: LGHDT, YNNKEL (reference sequence). V lost 6 bases, J lost 4 bases, and 3 bases stayed unmatched. The CDR3, as DNA: TGTGCCAGCAGACCACTAGCGGGGGGAGAGACCCAGTACTTC. This encodes CASRPLAGGETQYF.